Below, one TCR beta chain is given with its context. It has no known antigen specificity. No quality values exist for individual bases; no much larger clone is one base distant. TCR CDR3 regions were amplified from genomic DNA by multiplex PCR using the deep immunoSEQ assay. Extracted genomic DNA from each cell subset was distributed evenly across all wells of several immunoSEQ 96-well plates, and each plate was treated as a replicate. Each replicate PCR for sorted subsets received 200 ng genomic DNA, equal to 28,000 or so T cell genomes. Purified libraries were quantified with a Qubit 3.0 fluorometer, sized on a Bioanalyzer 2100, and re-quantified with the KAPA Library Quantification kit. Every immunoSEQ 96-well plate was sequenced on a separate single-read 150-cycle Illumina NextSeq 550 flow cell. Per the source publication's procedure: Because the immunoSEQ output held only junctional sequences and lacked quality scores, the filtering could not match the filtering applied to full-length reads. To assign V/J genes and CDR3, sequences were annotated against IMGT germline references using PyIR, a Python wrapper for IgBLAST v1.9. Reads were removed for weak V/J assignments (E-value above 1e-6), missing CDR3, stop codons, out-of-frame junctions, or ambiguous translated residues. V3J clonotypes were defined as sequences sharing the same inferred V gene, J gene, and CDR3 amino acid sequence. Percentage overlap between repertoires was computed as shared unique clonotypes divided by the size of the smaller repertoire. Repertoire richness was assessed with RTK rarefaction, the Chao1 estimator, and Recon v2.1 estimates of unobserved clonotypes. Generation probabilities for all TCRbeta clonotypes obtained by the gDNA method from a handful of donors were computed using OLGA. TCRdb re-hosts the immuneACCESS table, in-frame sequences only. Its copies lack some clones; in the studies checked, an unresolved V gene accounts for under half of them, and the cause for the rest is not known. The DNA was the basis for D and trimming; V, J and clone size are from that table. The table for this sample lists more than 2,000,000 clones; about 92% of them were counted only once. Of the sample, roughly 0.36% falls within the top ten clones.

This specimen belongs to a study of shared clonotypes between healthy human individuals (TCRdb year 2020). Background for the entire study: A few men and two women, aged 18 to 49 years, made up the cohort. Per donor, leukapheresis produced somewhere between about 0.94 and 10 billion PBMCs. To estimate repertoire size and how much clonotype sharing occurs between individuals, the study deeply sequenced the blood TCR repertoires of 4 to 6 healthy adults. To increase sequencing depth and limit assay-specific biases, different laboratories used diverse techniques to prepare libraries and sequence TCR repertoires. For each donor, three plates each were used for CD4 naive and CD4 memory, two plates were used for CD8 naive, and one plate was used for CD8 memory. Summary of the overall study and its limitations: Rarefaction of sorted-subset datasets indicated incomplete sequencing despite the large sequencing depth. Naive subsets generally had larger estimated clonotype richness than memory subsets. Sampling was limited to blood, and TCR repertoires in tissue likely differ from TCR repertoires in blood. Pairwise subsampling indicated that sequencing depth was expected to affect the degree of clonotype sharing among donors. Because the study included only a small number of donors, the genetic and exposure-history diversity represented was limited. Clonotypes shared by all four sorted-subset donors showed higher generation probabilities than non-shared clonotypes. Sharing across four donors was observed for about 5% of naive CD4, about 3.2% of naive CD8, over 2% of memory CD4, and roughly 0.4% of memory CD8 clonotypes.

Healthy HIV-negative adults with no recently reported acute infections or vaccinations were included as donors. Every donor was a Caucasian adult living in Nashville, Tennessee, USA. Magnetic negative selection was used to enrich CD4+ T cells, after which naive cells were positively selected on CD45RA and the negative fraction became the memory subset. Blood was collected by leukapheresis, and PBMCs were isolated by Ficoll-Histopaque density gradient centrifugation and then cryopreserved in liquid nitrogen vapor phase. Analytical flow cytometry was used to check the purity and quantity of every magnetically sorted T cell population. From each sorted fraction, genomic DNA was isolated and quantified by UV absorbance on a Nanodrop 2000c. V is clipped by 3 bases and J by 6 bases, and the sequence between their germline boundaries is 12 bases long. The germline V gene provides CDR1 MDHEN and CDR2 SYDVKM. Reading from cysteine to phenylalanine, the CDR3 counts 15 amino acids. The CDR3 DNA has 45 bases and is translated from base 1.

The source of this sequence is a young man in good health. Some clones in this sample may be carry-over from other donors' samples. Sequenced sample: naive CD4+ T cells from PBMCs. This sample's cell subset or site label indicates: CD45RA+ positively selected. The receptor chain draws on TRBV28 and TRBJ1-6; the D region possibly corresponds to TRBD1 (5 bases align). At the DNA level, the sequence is TGTGCCAGCAGTTTCCCCTGGCAGGGTAATTCACCCCTCCACTTT. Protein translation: CASSFPWQGNSPLHF.